This T cell receptor (beta chain) comes out of a study of response to subunit inactivated influenza vaccine. Study conclusions and caveats: It was suggested by the authors that few new T cells are recruited by each seasonal influenza vaccination.

This clonotype was counted only a few times. Its antigen remains unidentified. With 3 bases removed from V and 4 bases from J, the gap between germline ends came to 22 bases. This CDR3 region has 16 residues. Germline V CDR1 and CDR2: DFQATT, SNEGSKA (reference sequence). TCRdb analysed the RT-PCR reads with MiXCR anew, one entry per CDR3 protein. The sample records about 580,000 distinct CDR3 sequences, 13% to 15% being singletons. The sequence was obtained from a man aged 45-65 years who received an inactivated influenza vaccine. The chain joins TRBV20-1 to TRBJ2-7, with a weak D call TRBD2 (6 bases). This sample comprised PBMCs from blood, obtained 11 to 12 days after vaccination. The CDR3 here is CSASGTRTSTTYEQYF. The CDR3 coding sequence is TGCAGTGCTAGTGGGACTCGAACTAGCACAACATACGAGCAGTACTTC.